This T cell receptor (beta chain) comes out of a study of blood T cell repertoires in COVID-19. This clone was observed a single time. Clones were sequenced by immunoSEQ multiplex PCR, and TCRdb holds only the in-frame ones, with some missing. The sample has roughly 200,000 clones; roughly 80% are singletons. CDR1 is MNHEY and CDR2 is SMNVEV in the germline V gene (reference sequence). V was clipped by 7 bases and J by 2 bases; unmatched bases: 7. The CDR3 has 14 amino acids. Clinical history reported by participants formed the basis on which cohorts were assigned. This TCR was sampled from a man between 40 and 49 years old who had recovered from COVID-19. The genes are TRBV27 and TRBJ2-5; 7 bases align to TRBD2. Sequencing used PBMCs or T cells enriched from blood (not recorded which). CDR3 region: CASNTDGGQETQYF. The DNA for the CDR3 is TGTGCCAGCAATACGGACGGGGGGCAAGAGACCCAGTACTTC.